This T cell receptor (beta chain) was recovered during a study of cytomegalovirus exposure and HLA in healthy donors. The table lists this clone with a count of one. Antigen: not known. Primers included in the PCR were 60 Vbeta and 13 Jbeta primers. The assay was immunoSEQ multiplex PCR, and TCRdb's table has in-frame clones only and misses some. The data hold about 190,000 clones, with 60% to 80% observed a single time. From germline, CDR1 is MNHNS and CDR2 SASEGT. The CDR3 spans 13 residues. V was pared by 8 bases and J by 1 base, with 9 bases between. Though probably carrying unrecorded immune exposures, donors were nominally healthy at sampling. Study-level findings and limits: In a later analysis, HLA-associated beta chains showed higher expansion and lower generation probabilities than comparable chains.

J is TRBJ1-5 and V is TRBV6-1; unclear D gene. The receptor was isolated from a woman under 30 in good health and CMV-seronegative. Sequencing input: PBMCs. The CDR3 region has the DNA TGTGCCAGCGAGGGTGCGAGCAATCAGCCCCAGCATTTT. Translating it yields CASEGASNQPQHF.